These 19 T cell receptor beta chains originate from one sample sequenced in a study of T cells in Graves' hyperthyroidism and ophthalmopathy. Amplification of TCR beta CDR3 regions was performed using RNA transcripts as template. A first-round RT-PCR of the TCR CDR3 used the HTBI primer set. TCRdb reanalysed the multiplex PCR reads using MiXCR and keeps one entry per CDR3 protein. The table lists roughly 180,000 distinct CDR3 sequences, 9.4% of them singletons. Source material: blood. These receptors were collected from a woman in her late teens or twenties with Graves' hyperthyroidism that later progressed to Graves' ophthalmopathy.

This clonotype was seen repeatedly, ten times or more. The gene calls are TRBV20-1 and TRBJ2-7; TRBD1 might be the D (8 bases). The CDR3 loop spans 21 amino acids. CDR1 and CDR2 (germline): DFQATT, SNEGSKA (reference sequence). With 6 bases removed from V and 5 bases from J, the gap between germline ends came to 41 bases. This chain's CDR3 is CSALILGRGRTGQGGGDEQYF. CDR3 DNA sequence: TGCAGTGCCTTGATCCTGGGGAGGGGCCGAACTGGACAGGGTGGAGGAGACGAGCAGTACTTC.

This clonotype was picked up many times. CDR3 sequence reads: CASSMAPVGNQPQHF. In DNA, the CDR3 is TGTGCCAGTAGTATGGCCCCCGTCGGCAATCAGCCCCAGCATTTT. J is TRBJ1-5 and V is TRBV19; no firm D call. Deletions cut 3 bases from V and 2 bases from J, with 11 bases between. The germline V gene has CDR1 LNHDA and CDR2 SQIVND (reference sequence). CDR3 length: 15 residues.

This clonotype was seen ten or more times. The chain employs TRBV2 and TRBJ2-1, with TRBD2 matching 13 bases. Trimming removed 5 bases from V and 7 bases from J; junction bases left unmatched: 5. This CDR3 contains 15 residues. Germline loops: CDR1 SNHLY, CDR2 FYNNEI. CDR3 nucleotide sequence: TGTGCCAGCAGTCGGACTAGCGGGAGCGAAAATGAGCAGTTCTTC. This codes for CASSRTSGSENEQFF.

This clonotype was counted ten times or more. The J gene is TRBJ2-5, the V gene TRBV20-1; tentative D call: TRBD2 (7 bases). From germline, CDR1 is DFQATT and CDR2 SNEGSKA (reference sequence). The CDR3 is 14 residues long. Trimming removed 5 bases at V and 5 bases at J, with 18 bases between. CDR3 residues: CSAQRGGAVETQYF. CDR3 nucleotides: TGCAGTGCTCAGAGGGGGGGGGCGGTGGAGACCCAGTACTTC.

This clonotype has only a few counts. The V and J genes are TRBV13 and TRBJ2-7, with 12 bases that match TRBD2. Germline trimming cut 6 bases from V and 4 bases from J; bases unmatched to any gene: 4. The CDR3 has 14 amino acids. CDR1 is PRHDT and CDR2 is FYEKMQ in the germline V gene (reference sequence). This chain's CDR3 is CASSFGTSGYEQYF. DNA of the CDR3: TGTGCCAGCAGTTTCGGGACTAGCGGGTACGAGCAGTACTTC. Together with reference TRBV13 and TRBJ2-7, the CDR3 gives the full variable domain: AAGVIQSPRHLIKEKRETATLKCYPIPRHDTVYWYQQGPGQDPQFLISFYEKMQSDKGSIPDRFSAQQFSDYHSELNMSSLELGDSALYFCASSFGTSGYEQYFGPGTRLTVT.

As concerns this clonotype: An end of the junction differs from the germline gene, which may be a read error. The chain carries TRBV24-1 and TRBJ2-1; TRBD1 aligns across 10 bases. The CDR3 length is 15 residues. The germline CDR1 and CDR2 sequences are KGHDR and SFDVKD. The CDR3 nucleotides are TGTGCCACCAGTGATTTAGGGACAGGGGCCAATGGGCAGTTCTTC. This codes for CATSDLGTGANGQFF.

This clonotype was seen repeatedly, ten times or more. This sequence joins TRBV6-1 and TRBJ2-2, with D maybe TRBD1 (5 bases). Germline-derived CDR1 and CDR2 are MNHNS and SASEGT. Trimming removed 5 bases from V and 0 bases from J, with 13 bases in between. This CDR3 contains 16 residues. CDR3 sequence reads: CASSSLARANTGELFF. The CDR3 region has the DNA TGTGCCAGCAGTTCTCTGGCCAGGGCGAACACCGGGGAGCTGTTTTTT.

Concerning this clonotype: A much larger clone lies one base from this, so it may be a read error. V and J are TRBV30 and TRBJ1-2; the D is unclear. CDR1 and CDR2 from the germline V gene are GTSNPN and SVGIG (reference sequence). This CDR3 contains 16 residues. The CDR3 loop is CAWSGETFWDSYGYIF. The CDR3 coding sequence is TGTGCCTGGAGTGGAGAGACCTTCTGGGATTCTTATGGCTACATCTTC.

This clonotype was seen repeatedly, ten times or more. This chain uses TRBV6-1 with TRBJ2-5; D ambiguous. Trimming stripped 5 bases from V and 5 bases from J, with 9 bases between. CDR3 size: 12 residues. The germline gives CDR1 MNHNS, CDR2 SASEGT. CDR3 sequence: CASSLNTETQYF. In DNA form, the CDR3 reads TGTGCCAGCAGTCTTAATACGGAGACCCAGTACTTC.

This clonotype occurred many times. The chain uses TRBV7-7 and TRBJ2-3; the match to TRBD2 covers 7 bases. Germline trimming cut 1 base from V and 3 bases from J; bases unmatched to any gene: 1. The germline gives CDR1 SSHAT, CDR2 FNYEAQ (reference sequence). There are 14 residues in the CDR3. DNA for the CDR3: TGTGCCAGCAGCTTAGTCGGGAGGACAGATACGCAGTATTTT. Protein: CASSLVGRTDTQYF.

This clonotype was seen repeatedly, ten times or more. Sequence at one end of the junction differs from germline and may be a read error. V gene TRBV11-2 combines with J gene TRBJ1-6; no clear D gene. Germline V gene lookup returns CDR1 SGHAT and CDR2 FQNNGV. The length of the CDR3 is 12 residues. CDR3 region: CASTLGESPLHF. The CDR3 DNA reads as TGTGCCAGCACCTTAGGTGAATCACCCCTCCACTTT. Variable domain in full (rest from reference TRBV11-2 and TRBJ1-6): EAGVAQSPRYKIIEKRQSVAFWCNPISGHATLYWYQQILGQGPKLLIQFQNNGVVDDSQLPKDRFSAERLKGVDSTLKIQPAKLEDSAVYLCASTLGESPLHFGNGTRLTVT.

This clonotype was seen more than once but under ten times. The chain combines TRBV14 with TRBJ2-7; D not certain. The CDR3 consists of 15 residues. Germline V lookup: CDR1 SGHDN, CDR2 FVKESK. V dropped 3 bases and J dropped 4 bases, with 16 bases sitting between them. The CDR3 spells CASSHGLGPRYEQYF. CDR3 DNA sequence: TGTGCCAGCAGCCACGGTCTGGGCCCAAGGTACGAGCAGTACTTC. The whole variable domain, remainder taken from reference TRBV14 and TRBJ2-7, is EAGVTQFPSHSVIEKGQTVTLRCDPISGHDNLYWYRRVMGKEIKFLLHFVKESKQDESGMPNNRFLAERTGGTYSTLKVQPAELEDSGVYFCASSHGLGPRYEQYFGPGTRLTVT.

This clonotype was found a few times. Possible read error: a much larger clone is one base away. J is TRBJ2-2 and V is TRBV11-2, with D possibly called TRBD1 or TRBD2 (5 bases each). The germline V gene has CDR1 SGHAT and CDR2 FQNNGV. The CDR3 spans 16 residues. The CDR3: CASSPTGTANTEELFF. The CDR3 region has the DNA TGTGCCAGCAGCCCGACCGGGACGGCGAACACCGAGGAGCTGTTTTTT. Full variable domain (outside the CDR3, taken from reference TRBV11-2 and TRBJ2-2): EAGVAQSPRYKIIEKRQSVAFWCNPISGHATLYWYQQILGQGPKLLIQFQNNGVVDDSQLPKDRFSAERLKGVDSTLKIQPAKLEDSAVYLCASSPTGTANTEELFFGEGSRLTVL.

The V and J genes are TRBV3-1 and TRBJ2-7; perhaps TRBD1 as D (5 bases). In germline, CDR1 is LGHDT, CDR2 YNNKEL (reference sequence). With 2 bases removed from V and 3 bases from J, the gap between germline ends came to 23 bases. This CDR3 has 18 residues. In DNA, the CDR3 is TGTGCCAGCAGCCAAATGGGGCTTACCGGAATGAGGAACTACGAGCAGTACTTC. This gives the protein CASSQMGLTGMRNYEQYF.

The chain joins TRBV11-2 to TRBJ2-1, with 7 bases identical to TRBD2. The germline V gene has CDR1 SGHAT and CDR2 FQNNGV. The length of the CDR3 is 19 residues. V shed 2 bases, J shed 0 bases, and the junction held 13 bases outside the gene matches. The CDR3 region is CASSLRASGNPSSYNEQFF. Here the CDR3 DNA reads TGTGCCAGCAGCTTACGGGCTAGCGGCAACCCGAGCTCCTACAATGAGCAGTTCTTC.

This clonotype has a handful of counts. This chain connects TRBV20-1 to TRBJ1-4; D remains unclear. Germline V gives CDR1 DFQATT, CDR2 SNEGSKA (reference sequence). The CDR3 is 14 residues long. With 0 bases removed from V and 5 bases from J, the gap between germline ends came to 10 bases. CDR3 in amino acids: CSARDGRENEKLFF. Here the CDR3 DNA reads TGCAGTGCTAGAGATGGAAGGGAGAATGAAAAACTGTTTTTT.

The chain recombines TRBV5-6 with TRBJ1-3, with D hard to call. CDR3 length: 16 residues. Trimming shortened V by 1 base and J by 2 bases, and 13 bases separated the two germline ends. Germline V gives CDR1 SGHDT, CDR2 YYEEEE. In nucleotides, the CDR3 is TGTGCCAGCAGCTTGTATACCCAGTTGACTGGAAACACCATATATTTT. This encodes CASSLYTQLTGNTIYF.

This clonotype was found many times. The CDR3 bases are TGTGCCAGCAGCTTAGGAGTCGACTACGAGCAGTACTTC. Protein: CASSLGVDYEQYF. This chain joins TRBV7-8 and TRBJ2-7; the D is unclear. Germline CDR1 and CDR2: SGHVS and FQNEAQ. This CDR3 has 13 amino acids. With 1 base removed from V and 3 bases from J, the gap between germline ends came to 7 bases. The full variable domain, in which reference TRBV7-8 and TRBJ2-7 provide the parts outside the CDR3, is GAGVSQSPRYKVAKRGQDVALRCDPISGHVSLFWYQQALGQGPEFLTYFQNEAQLDKSGLPSDRFFAERPEGSVSTLKIQRTQQEDSAVYLCASSLGVDYEQYFGPGTRLTVT.

The chain employs TRBV7-7 and TRBJ2-3; 10 bases are a match to TRBD2. The CDR3 has 16 residues. V lost 5 bases to trimming and J lost 0 bases; unmatched junction nucleotides: 5. Germline V CDR1 and CDR2: SSHAT, FNYEAQ (reference sequence). CDR3 protein: CASSQATSGSTDTQYF. The CDR3 DNA is TGTGCCAGCAGCCAAGCGACTAGCGGGAGCACAGATACGCAGTATTTT.